These 18 T cell receptor beta chains share one sample of origin, sequenced in a study of OX40 agonist ivuxolimab in advanced cancers. Measured with immunoSEQ multiplex PCR; TCRdb has only the in-frame clones, and not every one. The sample carries approximately 47,000 clones, roughly 81% recorded once. The sequencing used CD4+ or CD8+ T cells sorted from blood, collected in a trial of the OX40 agonist ivuxolimab. The receptors were sampled from an adult with an advanced solid tumor such as melanoma, head and neck, liver or kidney cancer.

The rearrangement joins TRBV18 to TRBJ2-5; TRBD1 might be the D (6 bases). CDR3 size: 13 residues. V was trimmed by 3 bases and J by 5 bases, leaving 10 bases between them. Per the germline V gene, CDR1 is KGHSH and CDR2 is LQKENI. CDR3 DNA sequence: TGTGCCAGCTCACCGGCCCAGGGGGAGACCCAGTACTTC. Translated, it gives CASSPAQGETQYF.

This clone has just a few counts. The J gene is TRBJ1-5, the V gene TRBV5-1; 7 nucleotides agree with TRBD1. Germline trimming cut 4 bases from V and 4 bases from J; bases unmatched to any gene: 5. The CDR3 is 14 residues long. The germline gives CDR1 SGHRS, CDR2 YFSETQ. The CDR3 bases are TGCGCCAGCAGCCAGGGGGGTGCGAATCAGCCCCAGCATTTT. The encoded protein is CASSQGGANQPQHF.

This clone was seen a few times. For the CDR3, the DNA is TGTGCCAGCAGCCCCGGGAGGGCATCCGAGCAGTACTTC. Residues: CASSPGRASEQYF. V and J are TRBV11-3 and TRBJ2-7; TRBD2 aligns across 8 bases. Trimming removed 5 bases from V and 6 bases from J; junction bases left unmatched: 6. CDR1 is SGHNT and CDR2 is YENEEA in the germline V gene. This CDR3 has 13 amino acids.

The chain employs TRBV6-1 and TRBJ2-5; D gene uncertain. Germline-derived CDR1 and CDR2 are MNHNS and SASEGT. Trimming removed 0 bases from V and 7 bases from J, with 24 bases in between. The CDR3 contains 18 residues. The CDR3 spells CASSEANARLELHGTQYF. The CDR3 DNA sequence: TGTGCCAGCAGTGAAGCGAATGCCCGGCTGGAACTCCACGGGACCCAGTACTTC.

This clone came up a few times. The rearrangement uses TRBV10-3 and TRBJ2-2, with 13 bases identical to TRBD2. CDR3 size: 16 residues. J lost 4 bases, V lost 4 bases, and 3 bases had no gene match. Germline CDR1 reads ENHRY; CDR2 reads SYGVKD. CDR3 in amino acids: CAISGRTSGSTGELFF. In DNA form, the CDR3 reads TGTGCCATCAGTGGGAGGACTAGCGGGAGCACCGGGGAGCTGTTTTTT.

The CDR3 is CAWTLWGHTTKRTAEAFF. DNA for the CDR3: TGTGCCTGGACGCTTTGGGGCCACACGACAAAAAGGACGGCTGAAGCTTTCTTT. This chain joins TRBV30 and TRBJ1-1; possibly TRBD1 for D (5 bases). Germline loops: CDR1 GTSNPN, CDR2 SVGIG (reference sequence). V lost 4 bases and J lost 6, with 30 bases in between. This CDR3 region has 18 residues.

The V and J genes are TRBV7-9 and TRBJ2-2; TRBD2 is a possible D gene (5 bases). V was trimmed by 5 bases and J by 2 bases, leaving 9 bases between them. This CDR3 region has 14 residues. Germline V CDR1 and CDR2: SEHNR, FQNEAQ (reference sequence). The chain's CDR3 is CASSMDSNTGELFF. The DNA for the CDR3 is TGTGCCAGCAGCATGGACTCCAACACCGGGGAGCTGTTTTTT. The full variable domain, with the rest looked up from reference TRBV7-9 and TRBJ2-2, is DTGVSQNPRHKITKRGQNVTFRCDPISEHNRLYWYRQTLGQGPEFLTYFQNEAQLEKSRLLSDRFSAERPKGSFSTLEIQRTEQGDSAMYLCASSMDSNTGELFFGEGSRLTVL.

The gene calls are TRBV15 and TRBJ1-2; 7 bases line up with TRBD1. Germline-derived CDR1 and CDR2 are LNHNV and YYDKDF (reference sequence). CDR3 size: 13 residues. J gave up 10 bases and V 0 bases, and 5 bases lay outside the gene matches. The CDR3 reads CATSRDHRGDYTF. In nucleotides, the CDR3 is TGTGCCACCAGCAGAGATCACAGGGGTGACTACACCTTC.

V and J are TRBV6-6 and TRBJ2-7; D is ambiguous. Germline V gene data show CDR1 as MNHNY and CDR2 as SVGAGI (reference sequence). V was clipped by 5 bases and J by 2 bases, with 16 bases between them. This CDR3 has 15 amino acids. CDR3 loop: CASSADPRHPYEQYF. Here the CDR3 DNA reads TGTGCCAGCAGTGCCGACCCGCGCCACCCCTACGAGCAGTACTTC.

The chain links TRBV5-1 to TRBJ2-5; D is perhaps TRBD2 (6 bases). The end of the DNA aligns better with TRBJ2-7, so the J call may be wrong. This CDR3 region has 19 residues. Germline V gene data show CDR1 as SGHRS and CDR2 as YFSETQ. CDR3 region: CASSLFPKVFSGPTYEQYF. CDR3 in DNA: TGCGCCAGCAGCTTGTTCCCCAAGGTTTTTAGCGGACCCACCTACGAGCAGTACTTC.

The V call is TRBV7-6, the J call TRBJ1-1; 7 nucleotides match TRBD1. The germline V gene has CDR1 SGHVS and CDR2 FNYEAQ. J gave up 1 base and V 2 bases, and 7 bases lay outside the gene matches. CDR3 length: 16 residues. CDR3 residues: CASSLSGTDTNTEAFF. The CDR3 bases are TGTGCCAGCAGCTTATCCGGGACAGATACGAACACTGAAGCTTTCTTT.

This sequence joins TRBV4-1 and TRBJ2-2; D remains unclear. From germline, CDR1 is MGHRA and CDR2 YSYEKL. There are 13 residues in the CDR3. V lost 0 bases, J lost 3 bases, and 2 bases lay in between. CDR3 region: CASSQDYTGELFF. CDR3 coding DNA: TGCGCCAGCAGCCAAGATTACACCGGGGAGCTGTTTTTT.

The genes are TRBV6-6 and TRBJ2-1, with D maybe TRBD2 (5 bases). Germline CDR1 MNHNY, CDR2 SVGAGI (reference sequence). V lost 2 bases and J lost 7, with 18 bases in between. The CDR3 is 16 amino acids. For the CDR3, the DNA is TGTGCCAGCAGTTACCCTGACTACTATTTGAGGAATGAGCAGTTCTTC. It specifies CASSYPDYYLRNEQFF.

V and J are TRBV5-6 and TRBJ2-7; D not certain. The CDR3 is 12 residues long. The V end was cut by 3 bases, the J end by 6 bases, with 10 bases between. Per germline, CDR1 SGHDT and CDR2 YYEEEE. For the CDR3, the DNA is TGTGCCAGCAGCTCGACACTTACCGAGCAGTACTTC. This codes for CASSSTLTEQYF.

This rearrangement joins TRBV7-2 to TRBJ1-6, with D uncertain. The V end lost 3 bases, the J end lost 7 bases, and 7 bases lay between the germline ends. The germline V gene encodes CDR1 SGHTA and CDR2 FQGNSA. This CDR3 spans 13 amino acids. The CDR3 is CASSFRENSPLHF. DNA of the CDR3: TGTGCCAGCAGCTTCCGGGAAAATTCACCCCTCCACTTT.

The chain uses TRBV19 and TRBJ1-2; D not certain. In germline, CDR1 is LNHDA, CDR2 SQIVND (reference sequence). V lost 0 bases to trimming and J lost 7 bases, with 12 bases between them. This CDR3 region has 14 residues. DNA for the CDR3: TGTGCCAGTAGTATAGAAATGAGAGGTCCTGGCTACACCTTC. Translating gives CASSIEMRGPGYTF.

The V call is TRBV10-1, the J call TRBJ2-2, with 7 bases matching TRBD1. Germline V lookup: CDR1 WNHNN, CDR2 SYGVQD (reference sequence). The CDR3 spans 16 residues. J lost 4 bases, V lost 2 bases, and 7 bases had no gene match. CDR3 bases: TGCGCCAGCAGTGAGGATAAGGACAGGTTCACCGGGGAGCTGTTTTTT. This codes for CASSEDKDRFTGELFF.

The rearrangement uses TRBV7-6 and TRBJ2-3; 9 bases fit TRBD2. This CDR3 has 15 amino acids. Germline CDR1 SGHVS, CDR2 FNYEAQ. After removal of 1 base from V and 7 bases from J, the junction contained 6 bases not matched to a gene. The CDR3, as DNA: TGTGCCAGCAGCTTAGGAGCGGGAGGCAGCCATACGCAGTATTTT. Its protein is CASSLGAGGSHTQYF.